This TCR beta chain was observed in a study of cytomegalovirus exposure and HLA in healthy donors. General study results and limits: A prior analysis recorded that most TCR beta V segments were productive about 90% or about 30% of the time. Later analysis suggested links between common viral pathogens and several top significant clusters.

This PCR relied on a set of 60 Vbeta primers and 13 Jbeta primers. Source study methods: Around 83 million unique TCR beta chains, roughly 12 million shared, were counted in a later analysis. The table came from immunoSEQ multiplex PCR; TCRdb's copy has only in-frame clones and leaves some out. V, J and clone size were drawn from that table, and D and trimming were deduced from the DNA. The table lists about 110,000 clones, just under 75% of them singletons. The CDR3 contains 19 residues. Unmatched junction bases numbered 13, after V lost 4 bases and J lost 2 bases. From germline, CDR1 is MGHRA and CDR2 YSYEKL. Concerning this clone: The antigen remains unidentified.

Each of the donors was a healthy bone marrow donor. This chain uses TRBV4-1 with TRBJ2-6, with 8 bases that match TRBD2. The receptor was isolated from a man aged 45-65 years in good health and CMV-seropositive. Sequencing was carried out using PBMCs. The CDR3 sequence is CASSPLLGGTRAGANVLTF. The CDR3 nucleotides are TGCGCCAGCAGCCCTCTTCTGGGAGGGACTAGAGCTGGGGCCAACGTCCTGACTTTC.